Shown below are 28 T cell receptor beta chains from a single sample sequenced in a study of blood T cells in healthy people across ages. Together with a sample-barcoded 5' primer, a J-beta primer mix was included in a second PCR lasting about 7 to 11 cycles. TCRdb re-called the 5' RACE reads through MiXCR, storing one row per CDR3 protein. The repertoire includes about 1.6 million distinct CDR3 sequences, about 31% of them detected once, and about 11% sits in the top ten. The sequencing input was blood. The receptors here all came from a woman aged 25 to 45 in good health.

This clonotype was seen a few times. V is TRBV6-2 or TRBV6-3 and J is TRBJ2-1; 8 bases agree with TRBD1. The CDR3 has 14 amino acids. With V trimmed by 10 bases and J by 6 bases, 11 bases remained unmatched. Germline V lookup: CDR1 MNHEY, CDR2 SVGEGT. CDR3 sequence reads: CATLSPDRVNEQFF. Written as DNA, the CDR3 is TGTGCCACACTATCCCCGGACAGGGTCAATGAGCAGTTCTTC.

This clonotype occurred many times. One end of the junction is discordant with germline, which a read error may explain. This chain connects TRBV7-9 to TRBJ2-1; 9 nucleotides agree with TRBD2. CDR3 length: 16 amino acids. CDR1 SEHNR and CDR2 FQNEAQ come from the germline V gene (reference sequence). The DNA for the CDR3 is TGCGCCAGCAGTGATTCGAGCGGGGGGTTCTACAATGAGCAGTTCTTC. Protein: CASSDSSGGFYNEQFF.

The chain couples TRBV2 to TRBJ1-6; weak D call: TRBD1 (5 bases). The CDR3 has 16 residues. Trimming stripped 0 bases from V and 8 bases from J, with 14 bases between. Germline lookup yields CDR1 SNHLY and CDR2 FYNNEI. The CDR3, as DNA: TGTGCCAGCAGTGAAGCGCCGGCAGGGTGTGATTCACCCCTCCACTTT. Translation gives CASSEAPAGCDSPLHF.

The rearrangement links TRBV27 to TRBJ2-3; 8 bases are a match to TRBD1. The V gene's germline CDR1 is MNHEY and CDR2 SMNVEV (reference sequence). V dropped 5 bases and J dropped 4; count of bases not matched to a gene: 14. CDR3 length: 17 amino acids. The DNA of the CDR3 is TGTGCCAGCAGTCCTTCCCGGGGCAGGGGGCTCGCAGATACGCAGTATTTT. It encodes CASSPSRGRGLADTQYF.

This clonotype was recorded a few times. V is TRBV11-1 and J is TRBJ2-1; TRBD2 matches 8 bases. The CDR3 consists of 17 residues. The V and J ends lost 5 bases and 1 base, in that order; junction bases with no gene match: 10. The germline V gene has CDR1 SGHAT and CDR2 FQDESV (reference sequence). The CDR3 sequence: CASSPFGGALSYNEQFF. The CDR3 DNA sequence: TGTGCCAGCAGCCCTTTCGGGGGGGCCCTGTCCTACAATGAGCAGTTCTTC.

The rearrangement uses TRBV12-3 or TRBV12-4 and TRBJ1-6; D not resolved. V was pared by 2 bases and J by 10 bases, with 12 bases between. The CDR3 has 14 residues. CDR3 sequence: CASSLTPERSPLHF. The CDR3 DNA reads as TGTGCCAGCAGTTTAACCCCCGAGAGATCACCCCTCCACTTT.

In its sample, this clonotype was seen a few times. This rearrangement joins TRBV5-1 to TRBJ2-5, with D unresolved. From germline, CDR1 is SGHRS and CDR2 YFSETQ. Deletions cut 4 bases from V and 3 bases from J, with 13 bases between. The CDR3 totals 14 residues. The chain's CDR3 is CASSVATVEETQYF. The CDR3 coding sequence is TGCGCCAGCAGCGTTGCAACGGTGGAAGAGACCCAGTACTTC.

This clonotype was recorded a few times. The V call is TRBV7-9, the J call TRBJ2-7; 7 bases are a match to TRBD2. The V and J ends lost 0 bases and 2 bases, in that order; junction bases with no gene match: 7. The CDR3 length is 16 residues. CDR1 and CDR2 from the germline V gene are SEHNR and FQNEAQ (reference sequence). Here the CDR3 DNA reads TGTGCCAGCAGCTTAGCGCTAGGGAGGGCCGCCTACGAGCAGTACTTC. Its translation is CASSLALGRAAYEQYF.

The chain combines TRBV27 with TRBJ1-2; 11 bases agree with TRBD1. Unmatched junction bases numbered 13, after V lost 2 bases and J lost 8 bases. The CDR3 is 17 amino acids. Germline lookup yields CDR1 MNHEY and CDR2 SMNVEV (reference sequence). CDR3 DNA sequence: TGTGCCAGCAGTTTAATGAGCGGACAGGGGGCTTTGAGAGGCTACACCTTC. Amino acid sequence: CASSLMSGQGALRGYTF.

Note on this clonotype: One end of the junction fails to match germline, which may point to a read error. The chain is built from TRBV29-1 and TRBJ2-2; D tentatively reads TRBD1 or TRBD2 (5 bases each). This CDR3 region has 13 residues. CDR1 is SQVTM, CDR2 ANQGSEA, per germline. CDR3 loop: CSGDSANTGERFF. CDR3 nucleotides: TGCAGCGGAGACAGCGCGAACACCGGGGAGCGGTTTTTT.

This clonotype was picked up a small number of times. This chain links TRBV12-5 with TRBJ2-1; D call uncertain. In germline, CDR1 is LGHNT, CDR2 FRNRAP. The length of the CDR3 is 12 residues. Deletions cut 4 bases from V and 6 bases from J, with 7 bases between. The CDR3, as DNA: TGTGCTAGTGGTTCCCCGCCCAATGAGCAGTTCTTC. Amino acids: CASGSPPNEQFF.

The chain is built from TRBV3-1 and TRBJ2-1; D perhaps matches TRBD2 (7 bases). V was shortened by 1 base and J by 2 bases, with 12 bases between the two germline ends. This CDR3 is 16 amino acids long. Germline V CDR1 and CDR2: LGHDT, YNNKEL (reference sequence). CDR3 region: CASSQVGGRTYNEQFF. For the CDR3, the DNA is TGTGCCAGCAGCCAAGTGGGGGGGCGGACCTACAATGAGCAGTTCTTC.

The V call is TRBV27, the J call TRBJ1-5; 9 bases agree with TRBD1. This CDR3 contains 15 residues. The V and J ends lost 5 bases and 7 bases, in that order; junction bases with no gene match: 9. CDR1 and CDR2 from the germline V gene are MNHEY and SMNVEV (reference sequence). The CDR3 bases are TGTGCCAGCAGTAGGGGACAGGGTACTTCGCAGCCCCAGCATTTT. This sequence encodes CASSRGQGTSQPQHF.

The chain employs TRBV20-1 and TRBJ1-5, with 7 bases matching TRBD1. Germline V gene lookup returns CDR1 DFQATT and CDR2 SNEGSKA (reference sequence). The length of the CDR3 is 14 residues. With V trimmed by 6 bases and J by 4 bases, 9 bases remained unmatched. The CDR3, as DNA: TGCAGTGCGCCGGGACAGAGAATTAATCAGCCCCAGCATTTT. Translated, it gives CSAPGQRINQPQHF.

The chain uses TRBV4-2 and TRBJ2-3; 7 nucleotides align to TRBD2. CDR3 size: 18 residues. Germline CDR1 reads LGHNA; CDR2 reads YNFKEQ. J was trimmed by 6 bases and V by 3 bases; bases with no gene match: 18. The CDR3 DNA follows: TGTGCCAGCAGCCATGTCCTAGACAGCGGGATCCTGGAGGATACGCAGTATTTT. Its protein product is CASSHVLDSGILEDTQYF.

The chain combines TRBV10-3 with TRBJ2-2; 7 positions match TRBD1. Germline CDR1 ENHRY, CDR2 SYGVKD. V shed 6 bases, J shed 7 bases, and the junction held 11 bases outside the gene matches. This CDR3 is 15 amino acids long. CDR3 DNA sequence: TGTGCCATCAGGGGCGACAGGGAGAGGAACGGGGAGCTGTTTTTT. It translates to CAIRGDRERNGELFF.

This clonotype was seen more than once but under ten times. V and J are TRBV11-2 and TRBJ2-7, with 9 nucleotides matching TRBD2. This CDR3 region has 16 residues. The V gene end was trimmed by 4 bases and the J gene end by 6 bases; junction bases not matched to a gene: 13. CDR1 SGHAT and CDR2 FQNNGV come from the germline V gene. CDR3 sequence: CASSSWLREGLFEQYF. The CDR3 nucleotides are TGTGCCAGCAGCTCCTGGTTGCGGGAGGGCCTCTTCGAGCAGTACTTC.

A single count supports this clonotype. This may be a read error: a much more frequent sequence differs by one nucleotide. The V call is TRBV4-2, the J call TRBJ2-1; D is tentatively TRBD1 or TRBD2 (5 bases each). Germline-derived CDR1 and CDR2 are LGHNA and YNFKEQ. The CDR3 length is 15 residues. The CDR3 sequence: CASSPPGRLYSEQFF. Written as DNA, the CDR3 is TGTGCCAGCAGCCCACCGGGGCGGCTTTACAGTGAGCAGTTCTTC.

The chain joins TRBV6-1 to TRBJ1-1; D call uncertain. The CDR3 sequence is 12 residues long. V lost 1 base to trimming and J lost 3 bases, with 3 bases between them. In germline, CDR1 is MNHNS, CDR2 SASEGT. DNA of the CDR3: TGTGCCAGCAGTGAAGACCACACTGAAGCTTTCTTT. It is translated as CASSEDHTEAFF.

This clonotype was seen more than once but under ten times. This rearrangement joins TRBV6-1 to TRBJ2-7; 10 positions match TRBD1. The V gene's germline CDR1 is MNHNS and CDR2 SASEGT. CDR3 length: 14 residues. The J segment lost 0 bases and the V segment lost 7 bases, leaving 3 bases of the junction unmatched. CDR3 protein: CASIGTGVSYEQYF. For the CDR3, the DNA is TGTGCCAGCATCGGGACAGGGGTCTCCTACGAGCAGTACTTC.

This clonotype was counted only a few times. The J gene is TRBJ2-7, the V gene TRBV5-1, with a tentative D call TRBD2 (6 bases). V lost 4 bases and J lost 4, with 21 bases in between. This CDR3 contains 16 residues. CDR1 is SGHRS, CDR2 YFSETQ, per germline. The CDR3, as DNA: TGCGCCAGCAGCCCCTCGACGGGCGGGGCTTTATACGAGCAGTACTTC. It yields the protein CASSPSTGGALYEQYF.

J is TRBJ1-2 and V is TRBV20-1; no clear D. The V and J ends lost 1 base and 6 bases respectively, with 9 bases between them. The germline CDR1 and CDR2 sequences are DFQATT and SNEGSKA (reference sequence). There are 12 residues in the CDR3. CDR3 residues: CSARGRRDGYTF. CDR3 nucleotides: TGCAGTGCTAGAGGTCGAAGGGATGGCTACACCTTC.

This clonotype was seen more than once but under ten times. The rearrangement joins TRBV20-1 to TRBJ2-3; 10 bases agree with TRBD2. Germline loops: CDR1 DFQATT, CDR2 SNEGSKA (reference sequence). The CDR3 consists of 15 residues. The J segment lost 2 bases and the V segment lost 5 bases, leaving 7 bases of the junction unmatched. The CDR3 spells CSASWTSGPTDTQYF. CDR3 in DNA: TGCAGTGCTTCGTGGACTAGCGGACCCACAGATACGCAGTATTTT.

The genes are TRBV7-9 and TRBJ1-2, with unresolved D. CDR1 is SEHNR and CDR2 is FQNEAQ in the germline V gene (reference sequence). Trimming cost V 2 bases and J 8 bases, with 18 bases left between them. The CDR3 sequence is 15 residues long. CDR3 in amino acids: CASSLRGLDLRGYTF. The CDR3 nucleotides read TGTGCCAGCAGCTTACGAGGACTCGACCTTAGAGGCTACACCTTC. The entire variable domain, with the rest obtained from reference TRBV7-9 and TRBJ1-2, is as follows: DTGVSQNPRHKITKRGQNVTFRCDPISEHNRLYWYRQTLGQGPEFLTYFQNEAQLEKSRLLSDRFSAERPKGSFSTLEIQRTEQGDSAMYLCASSLRGLDLRGYTFGSGTRLTVV.

In this sample, this clonotype turned up a few times. The chain is built from TRBV27 and TRBJ2-1; a possible D gene is TRBD2 (5 bases). The CDR3 length is 13 residues. Germline CDR1 is MNHEY and CDR2 is SMNVEV (reference sequence). V was trimmed by 5 bases and J by 9 bases, leaving 14 bases between them. The CDR3 DNA reads TGTGCCAGCAGTCGCCGTGGAGAGGGTGAGCAGTTCTTC. Amino acid sequence: CASSRRGEGEQFF.

V usage is TRBV7-8 and J usage is TRBJ1-1, with D perhaps matching TRBD1 (6 bases). V lost 10 bases and J 1 base, leaving 16 bases between the germline ends. Germline V gene data show CDR1 as SGHVS and CDR2 as FQNEAQ. The CDR3 length is 14 residues. CDR3 in amino acids: CATNPTGTNTEAFF. The CDR3 DNA reads as TGTGCCACAAATCCGACAGGAACGAACACTGAAGCTTTCTTT.

This clonotype was observed at least ten times. The rearrangement links TRBV6-2 or TRBV6-3 to TRBJ2-7, with 7 bases aligning to TRBD2. The V segment lost 6 bases and the J segment 0 bases; nucleotides outside the gene matches: 5. Germline V gene sequence: CDR1 MNHEY, CDR2 SVGEGT. This CDR3 has 14 residues. The DNA for the CDR3 is TGTGCCAGCAGGAACGGGGGGAGCTCCTACGAGCAGTACTTC. It codes for CASRNGGSSYEQYF.

This clonotype showed up just a few times. This sequence joins TRBV20-1 and TRBJ2-1; TRBD2 matches 9 bases. V dropped 0 bases and J dropped 4; count of bases not matched to a gene: 1. The CDR3 spans 14 residues. Germline V gene data show CDR1 as DFQATT and CDR2 as SNEGSKA (reference sequence). Here the CDR3 DNA reads TGCAGTGCTAGAGAGCGGGGGGGATACAATGAGCAGTTCTTC. It specifies CSARERGGYNEQFF.